This paragraph covers one T cell receptor beta chain sequence. As yet, its antigen is unknown. This specimen belongs to a study of OX40 agonist ivuxolimab in advanced cancers. Whole-study findings and limits: Clonal expansion from baseline to week 6 occurred in both CD4+ and CD8+ T cells.

Germline CDR1 reads SGHKS; CDR2 reads YYEKEE (reference sequence). V dropped 4 bases and J dropped 1 base, with 11 bases sitting between them. This CDR3 region has 14 residues. The method was immunoSEQ multiplex PCR; TCRdb's version includes in-frame clones alone and lacks a portion of them. The table records more than 15,000 clones, around 82% of them present only once. The starting material was CD4+ or CD8+ T cells sorted from blood, obtained in a trial of the OX40 agonist ivuxolimab. The TCR sequence derives from an adult with an advanced solid tumor such as melanoma, head and neck, liver or kidney cancer. This rearrangement joins TRBV5-5 to TRBJ1-1; D gene unclear. CDR3 nucleotide sequence: TGTGCCAGCAGCCCACGTGCCGCGAACACTGAAGCTTTCTTT. It specifies CASSPRAANTEAFF. The full variable domain, completed using reference TRBV5-5 and TRBJ1-1, is DAGVTQSPTHLIKTRGQQVTLRCSPISGHKSVSWYQQVLGQGPQFIFQYYEKEERGRGNFPDRFSARQFPNYSSELNVNALLLGDSALYLCASSPRAANTEAFFGQGTRLTVV.